This T cell receptor beta chain was captured in a study of blood T cells in healthy people across ages (dated by TCRdb to about 2015). Regarding the complete study: In model experiments, roughly one uniquely barcoded TCR beta cDNA molecule per two T cells was captured by template switching. To avoid experimental bias, donors of different ages were distributed randomly across sequencing lanes. Age-related changes in TCR beta repertoire diversity were measured in the study by deep sequencing normalized with unique cDNA molecular identifiers. The donors were divided into four age groups: young (average 16 years), middle-aged (approximately 41), aged (about 60) and long-lived (nearly 85). For two donors (one aged 18 to 29 and one aged 80 or older), the study analyzed two additional independent replicas of 1 million unique cDNA reads from the same blood draw. Beyond this particular receptor, the publication reports: Donor CMV infection status was unknown, potentially confounding age-related changes in expanded clonotypes. Estimates of total diversity based on one million sequenced T cells were considered lower bounds and underestimates. Observed TCR beta diversity correlated strongly with the percentage of naive T cells measured by flow cytometry. Compared with the aged group, the long-lived group had more naive CD4+ T cells, fewer expanded clones and increased TCR diversity, a pattern suggesting age selection. Bulk unsorted PBMC profiling prevented conclusive comparison of naive and antigen-experienced compartments. As age increased, observed TCR beta diversity per million T cells dropped in a roughly linear way, and a significant reduction was already evident by age roughly 36.

Preparation of the library involved 5' RACE. Data came from an Illumina HiSeq 2500. A second PCR of about 7 to 12 cycles was run with a J-beta primer mix and a sample-barcoded 5' primer. A template-switch 5' adaptor carrying 12 random nucleotides introduced a unique molecular identifier onto each TCR beta cDNA molecule. At least 2.5 million CDR3-containing paired-end reads were obtained from each sample. First-strand cDNA synthesis was performed from all RNA using the Mint cDNA synthesis kit, with priming by a TRBC-specific oligonucleotide. Following uracil-DNA glycosylase treatment, all cDNA underwent a first 18-cycle PCR with the universal primers M1SS and BC2_uni_R. The original pipeline was this. Each sample was normalized by randomly selecting 1 million high-quality reads, each carrying a distinct molecular identifier. Instead of being binned into consensus sequences, reads that shared molecular identifiers were thrown out. MiTCR, run with a Q25 quality threshold and the strictest error-elimination algorithm, handled CDR3 identification, clonotype clustering and error correction. A nonparametric unseen species model with Euler transformation was used to estimate a lower bound on total TCR beta diversity. TCRdb trimmed the raw reads at Q25, called clones with MiXCR and kept productive beta chains. Identical CDR3 proteins give one entry, which carries the most common genes and DNA. These V and J calls rely on TCRdb rather than the paper's analysis. This sample has roughly 1,500,000 distinct CDR3 sequences in its table, and approximately 40% of those were observed once. The top ten clonotypes cover 7.9% of the sample.

CDR1 is given as LGHDT and CDR2 as YNNKEL, both from the germline V gene (reference sequence). The CDR3 holds 16 amino acids from the cysteine to the phenylalanine. CDR3 DNA is the only sequence kept; it has 48 bases, read in frame from the first base. A distance of 12 bases separates the germline ends of V and J, which lose 0 bases and 2 bases respectively. The donors were some 36 Caucasian individuals from Russia, aged 6 to 90 years, who were systemically healthy. About 10 milliliters of peripheral blood were drawn from each donor into EDTA-treated Vacutainer tubes. Ficoll-Paque density-gradient centrifugation was used to isolate PBMCs, with at least 7 million obtained per sample. Trizol reagent was used to extract total RNA from the PBMCs, yielding at least 5.5 micrograms per sample. For every donor, flow cytometry on a PBMC aliquot measured the percentage of naive CD45RAhigh/CD27high T cells.

Points on this clonotype: The antigen it recognizes is unknown. No much larger clone exists at a distance of one base, and base qualities are not known.

Here the chain combines TRBV3-1 and TRBJ2-3, with no confidently assigned D gene. This clonotype was obtained from a woman aged 18 to 35 in good health. The material sequenced was blood. CDR3 loop: CASSQDLGISTDTQYF. Here is the DNA: TGTGCCAGCAGCCAAGATCTTGGCATCTCCACAGATACGCAGTATTTT.